The clone carrying this T cell receptor beta chain was seen a handful of times. As yet, its antigen is unknown. The record originates from a study of cytomegalovirus exposure and HLA in healthy donors. PCR employed 60 Vbeta and 13 Jbeta primers. Here immunoSEQ multiplex PCR was the method, and the copy in TCRdb shows in-frame clones only, minus some. The sample has some 110,000 clones, roughly 81% seen once; the top ten hold approximately 1%. The CDR3 contains 17 residues. Germline V gene data show CDR1 as SGHTA and CDR2 as FQGTGA. The V and J ends lost 5 bases and 0 bases, in that order; junction bases with no gene match: 12. Findings and caveats of the study: Rates of TCR association differed by HLA locus in a later analysis, with DRB1 highest and HLA-C lowest.

The sequenced sample was PBMCs. The TCR originated in a woman in her 30s in good health and CMV-seronegative. This chain uses TRBV7-3 with TRBJ1-1, with TRBD1 matching 7 bases. This CDR3 reads CASSPRGGTAMNTEAFF. DNA of the CDR3: TGTGCCAGCAGCCCCCGCGGCGGGACAGCGATGAACACTGAAGCTTTCTTT.